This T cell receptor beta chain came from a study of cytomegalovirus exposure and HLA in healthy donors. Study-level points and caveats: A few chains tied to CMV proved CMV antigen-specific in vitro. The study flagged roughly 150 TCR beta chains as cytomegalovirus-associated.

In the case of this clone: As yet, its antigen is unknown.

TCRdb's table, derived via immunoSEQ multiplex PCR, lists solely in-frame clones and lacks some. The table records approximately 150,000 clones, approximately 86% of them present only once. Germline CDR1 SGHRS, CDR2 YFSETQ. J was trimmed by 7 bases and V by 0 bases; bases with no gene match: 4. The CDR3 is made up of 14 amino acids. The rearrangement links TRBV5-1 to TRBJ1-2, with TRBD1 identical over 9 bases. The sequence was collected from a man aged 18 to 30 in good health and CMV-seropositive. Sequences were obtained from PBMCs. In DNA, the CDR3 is TGCGCCAGCAGCTTGGATCAACAGGGGGCTGGCTACACCTTC. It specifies CASSLDQQGAGYTF.